A single sample is the source of the 19 T cell receptor beta chains below, sequenced in a study of T cell repertoires in cytomegalovirus infection. TCRdb reanalysed the reads using MiXCR and keeps one entry per CDR3 protein. The sample holds roughly 300,000 distinct CDR3 sequences, over 7.5% seen once. Sequencing was performed on PBMCs. These receptors all stem from a human donor in good health (CMV status not recorded). Some clones in this sample may be carry-over from other donors' samples.

This clonotype has ten or more counts. This chain connects TRBV12-3 or TRBV12-4 to TRBJ1-1; the match to TRBD1 covers 9 bases. The V and J ends lost 4 bases and 6 bases, in that order; junction bases with no gene match: 9. The CDR3 is 15 residues long. The CDR3 DNA reads as TGTGCCAGCAGTTCCAGGACAGGGGTTTACGCTGAAGCTTTCTTT. Encoded protein: CASSSRTGVYAEAFF.

This clonotype has more than one count but fewer than ten. This rearrangement joins TRBV27 to TRBJ2-5; 7 nucleotides align to TRBD2. There are 14 residues in the CDR3. CDR1 is MNHEY, CDR2 SMNVEV, per germline (reference sequence). With 4 bases clipped from V and 5 bases from J, the junction kept 7 bases outside the gene matches. The CDR3 nucleotides read TGTGCCAGCAGTTATGGGGGGGTCGCGGAGACCCAGTACTTC. This encodes CASSYGGVAETQYF.

The CDR3 sequence is CASSLSRENEQYF. The CDR3 DNA is TGTGCCAGCAGTTTGTCCAGGGAGAACGAGCAGTACTTC. This chain uses TRBV6-1 with TRBJ2-7; either TRBD1 or TRBD2 may fit D (5 bases each). The CDR3 runs to 13 residues. V was shortened by 5 bases and J by 5 bases, with 13 bases between the two germline ends. The germline V gene encodes CDR1 MNHNS and CDR2 SASEGT.

The chain carries TRBV25-1 and TRBJ2-7, with TRBD2 matching 8 bases. The CDR3 runs to 20 residues. The J segment lost 5 bases and the V segment lost 1 base, leaving 22 bases of the junction unmatched. In germline, CDR1 is MGHDK, CDR2 SYGVNS. The CDR3 DNA follows: TGTGCCAGCAGTGAATCGTTCCACCGGGGGGCGGGAGGTGAAGGTGACGAGCAGTACTTC. Its protein is CASSESFHRGAGGEGDEQYF.

This clonotype was observed at least ten times. This sequence joins TRBV24-1 and TRBJ2-3, with D possibly being TRBD2 (6 bases). This CDR3 is 15 amino acids long. The V end lost 7 bases, the J end lost 0 bases, and 13 bases lay between the germline ends. Germline lookup yields CDR1 KGHDR and CDR2 SFDVKD. CDR3 in DNA: TGTGCCACCAGCGGGTCGGGGACTAGCACAGATACGCAGTATTTT. This codes for CATSGSGTSTDTQYF.

This clonotype was counted at least ten times. V gene TRBV20-1 combines with J gene TRBJ2-5, with no clear D. Germline lookup yields CDR1 DFQATT and CDR2 SNEGSKA (reference sequence). Trimming cost V 0 bases and J 5 bases, with 16 bases left between them. CDR3 length equals 15 residues. The CDR3 sequence is CSARDSNNVGETQYF. The CDR3 nucleotides read TGCAGTGCTAGAGATTCGAACAACGTGGGGGAGACCCAGTACTTC.

This rearrangement joins TRBV4-1 to TRBJ1-1, with D hard to call. Per the germline V gene, CDR1 is MGHRA and CDR2 is YSYEKL. This CDR3 has 13 residues. V shed 2 bases and J shed 6 bases, with 10 bases lying between them. The CDR3 DNA is TGCGCCAGCAGCCAAAGGACCCCCCCTGAAGCTTTCTTT. This translates into CASSQRTPPEAFF.

The chain couples TRBV28 to TRBJ2-5; possibly TRBD1 for D (6 bases). This CDR3 is built from 13 residues. Germline V gene lookup returns CDR1 MDHEN and CDR2 SYDVKM. Trimming removed 1 base at V and 5 bases at J, with 8 bases between. The CDR3 region is CASSLLQGETQYF. As DNA, the CDR3 is TGTGCCAGCAGTTTATTGCAGGGGGAGACCCAGTACTTC.

The sample holds one count of this clonotype. The J gene is TRBJ2-7, the V gene TRBV28; the match to TRBD1 covers 9 bases. V lost 2 bases and J lost 2; bases outside the gene matches: 4. Germline lookup yields CDR1 MDHEN and CDR2 SYDVKM. The CDR3 consists of 15 residues. The CDR3 DNA follows: TGTGCCAGCAGTTTACGCTGGGACAGGGCCTACGAGCAGTACTTC. Protein: CASSLRWDRAYEQYF.

The table lists this clonotype with a few counts. The chain joins TRBV7-2 to TRBJ2-7; 9 nucleotides agree with TRBD1. The CDR3 consists of 15 residues. The germline CDR1 and CDR2 sequences are SGHTA and FQGNSA. After removal of 2 bases from V and 2 bases from J, the junction contained 4 bases not matched to a gene. The chain's CDR3 is CASSLRQGVTYEQYF. DNA for the CDR3: TGTGCCAGCAGCTTAAGACAGGGGGTGACCTACGAGCAGTACTTC.

This clonotype appeared many times. The gene calls are TRBV7-2 and TRBJ2-2, with a possible D match to TRBD1 (6 bases). Between the trimmed V and J ends, which lost 5 bases and 1 base, there was a span of 14 bases. Germline loops: CDR1 SGHTA, CDR2 FQGNSA. The CDR3 covers 16 residues. This chain's CDR3 is CASSPQQGLNTGELFF. Written as DNA, the CDR3 is TGTGCCAGCAGCCCTCAACAGGGATTGAACACCGGGGAGCTGTTTTTT.

This clonotype was recorded once. This chain connects TRBV19 to TRBJ2-1; D gene ambiguous. The length of the CDR3 is 15 residues. Germline CDR1 is LNHDA and CDR2 is SQIVND (reference sequence). Between the trimmed V and J ends, which lost 3 bases and 0 bases, there was a span of 9 bases. Written as DNA, the CDR3 is TGTGCCAGTAGTATTCGGGCGAGCTCCTACAATGAGCAGTTCTTC. Translation: CASSIRASSYNEQFF. The full variable domain, with the rest looked up from reference TRBV19 and TRBJ2-1, is DGGITQSPKYLFRKEGQNVTLSCEQNLNHDAMYWYRQDPGQGLRLIYYSQIVNDFQKGDIAEGYSVSREKKESFPLTVTSAQKNPTAFYLCASSIRASSYNEQFFGPGTRLTVL.

This clonotype was counted a few times. The gene calls are TRBV6-2 or TRBV6-3 and TRBJ1-1, with 9 bases matching TRBD1. The CDR3 runs 15 residues. V shed 6 bases and J 4 bases; nucleotides not matched to a gene: 9. From germline, CDR1 is MNHEY and CDR2 SVGEGT. The CDR3 sequence is CASSHRQGESTEAFF. The CDR3 DNA follows: TGTGCCAGCAGCCATAGACAGGGGGAATCCACTGAAGCTTTCTTT.

This clonotype was seen ten or more times. V is TRBV7-2 and J is TRBJ2-3; 14 nucleotides align to TRBD2. CDR3 length: 17 residues. In germline, CDR1 is SGHTA, CDR2 FQGNSA. The junction had 5 bases not matched to a gene; V was cut back by 4 bases and J by 2 bases. The CDR3 is CASSSGLAGAFTDTQYF. In DNA form, the CDR3 reads TGTGCCAGCAGCTCGGGACTAGCGGGGGCGTTCACAGATACGCAGTATTTT.

This clonotype was detected a few times. The chain combines TRBV7-8 with TRBJ2-5; 7 bases match TRBD2. Trimming took 8 bases from V and 2 from J; bases not matched to a gene: 11. The CDR3 has 15 residues. Germline V lookup: CDR1 SGHVS, CDR2 FQNEAQ. In nucleotides, the CDR3 is TGTGCCAGCCACTTAGGGGAGGGCTCGCAAGAGACCCAGTACTTC. Translation gives CASHLGEGSQETQYF.

This clonotype appeared a few times. V is TRBV5-5 and J is TRBJ2-5; unclear D gene. The CDR3 extends over 15 amino acids. Between the trimmed V and J ends, which lost 1 base and 0 bases, there was a span of 10 bases. The germline V gene has CDR1 SGHKS and CDR2 YYEKEE (reference sequence). CDR3 DNA sequence: TGTGCCAGCAGCTTGAGCTCGGCGTACCAAGAGACCCAGTACTTC. It translates to CASSLSSAYQETQYF.

V and J are TRBV6-2 or TRBV6-3 and TRBJ2-5, with 8 positions matching TRBD2. The length of the CDR3 is 16 residues. Germline V CDR1 and CDR2: MNHEY, SVGEGT. V lost 6 bases, J lost 7 bases, and 16 bases stayed unmatched. CDR3 loop: CASRNPPGLGVTTQYF. The CDR3 DNA sequence: TGTGCCAGCAGGAACCCTCCGGGACTAGGGGTAACGACCCAGTACTTC.

This rearrangement joins TRBV7-2 to TRBJ2-3; 8 bases agree with TRBD2. J gave up 2 bases and V 2 bases, and 9 bases lay outside the gene matches. CDR1 is SGHTA, CDR2 FQGNSA, per germline. There are 17 residues in the CDR3. The chain's CDR3 is CASSLKLAGGHTDTQYF. CDR3 bases: TGTGCCAGCAGCTTAAAATTGGCGGGGGGTCACACAGATACGCAGTATTTT. The full variable domain, in which reference TRBV7-2 and TRBJ2-3 provide the parts outside the CDR3, is GAGVSQSPSNKVTEKGKDVELRCDPISGHTALYWYRQSLGQGLEFLIYFQGNSAPDKSGLPSDRFSAERTGGSVSTLTIQRTQQEDSAVYLCASSLKLAGGHTDTQYFGPGTRLTVL.

This clonotype was seen only a few times. The CDR3 region has the DNA TGCAGCGCCCCCCGGGACAGGGGGTCTGTTGACTATGGCTACACCTTC. Residues: CSAPRDRGSVDYGYTF. The chain links TRBV29-1 to TRBJ1-2; 11 bases are a match to TRBD1. Germline V gene lookup returns CDR1 SQVTM and CDR2 ANQGSEA. The CDR3 is 16 amino acids. The V segment lost 7 bases and the J segment 3 bases; nucleotides outside the gene matches: 13.